This T cell receptor beta chain was sequenced during a study of early T cells in non-severe SARS-CoV-2 infection (dated by TCRdb to about 2021). Notes on the research overall: Bulk RNA from unsorted whole blood was used for TCR sequencing, so alpha and beta chains could not be paired.

Overall study outcomes, separate from this receptor: VDJdb matching was skewed toward anti-spike CD8 responses, so virus-specific expansions were likely underestimated and private and CD4 specificities were missed.

At least ten counts were recorded for this clonotype. Its antigen is currently not known. Base qualities are not recorded, but no much larger clone differs from it by a single base. The germline V gene specifies SGHTA as CDR1 and FQGNSA as CDR2. The CDR3 has 18 amino acids, counting the end cysteine and phenylalanine. Just the 54-base CDR3 DNA is kept, in frame starting at base 1. Trimming takes 1 base off V and 10 bases off J; junction bases not matched to a gene: 18. A case-control design nested within a healthcare worker cohort in London, UK, was used, with weekly nasopharyngeal swab PCR tests and blood sampling performed. Between 23 and 31 March 2020, the week of the UK lockdown, healthcare workers were enrolled and then followed up weekly for as long as 16 weeks. Library preparation employed 5' RACE. Instrument used: NextSeq 500. The TCR library protocol attached unique molecular identifiers to individual cDNA molecules to correct for sequencing error and PCR bias. Both TCR alpha and beta chains were sequenced, and tight co-correlation was observed between alpha and beta sequence abundances in each sample. Concerning the study's data processing: Decombinator V4 was used to annotate the V gene, J gene and CDR3 of the TCR sequences. Expanded TCRs were defined as changing significantly between any two time points under a Poisson model with p below 0.0001. Abundances of TCRs were expressed as counts per million after normalisation to the total number of TCRs sequenced in each sample. TRAV1-2 paired with TRAJ12, TRAJ20 or TRAJ33 defined MAIT TCRs, while TRAV10 paired with TRAJ18 defined iNKT TCRs. A search of VDJdb, accessed on 1 November 2021, was run for TCRs annotated to CMV, EBV and SARS-CoV-2, with TCRs annotated for multiple antigens excluded. The public sequencing data were trimmed at Q25 with fastp and processed into clonotypes with MiXCR by TCRdb, which kept only in-frame beta chains. A single entry per CDR3 protein holds the most common genes and DNA from its merged rows. TCRdb's processing, not the authors', yielded these V and J calls. Present in this sample are 40,000 or so distinct CDR3 sequences, around 5.1% of which were seen just once. 4% to 5.5% of the sample lies in the top ten.

The material was whole blood, obtained at baseline. The source is an adult who was a healthcare worker with PCR-confirmed SARS-CoV-2 infection or an uninfected control (not recorded which). The sequence joins TRBV7-2 to TRBJ2-1; TRBD2 fits 8 bases in the junction. This receptor has the CDR3 CASSLVGSGKFVPAEQFF. The nucleotides are TGTGCCAGCAGCTTAGTTGGTAGCGGGAAGTTCGTCCCGGCGGAGCAGTTCTTC. The variable domain in full, with residues beyond the CDR3 obtained from the reference TRBV7-2 and TRBJ2-1 genes, is GAGVSQSPSNKVTEKGKDVELRCDPISGHTALYWYRQSLGQGLEFLIYFQGNSAPDKSGLPSDRFSAERTGGSVSTLTIQRTQQEDSAVYLCASSLVGSGKFVPAEQFFGPGTRLTVL.